This T cell receptor beta chain was captured by sequencing in a study of tumor-infiltrating lymphocytes in glioblastoma multiforme. This CDR3 contains 15 residues. In germline, CDR1 is MNHNS, CDR2 SASEGT. As for this clonotype: Compared with germline, one end of the junction differs, possibly owing to a read error.

TCR beta libraries were built from RNA through three nested multiplex PCR rounds using modified ARM-PCR. Using its own MiXCR run on the multiplex PCR reads, TCRdb lists one record per CDR3 protein. The sample includes some 9,300 distinct CDR3 sequences, 74% seen only once; the top ten take 60% to 85%. What was sequenced was brain tumor tissue. This TCR derives from a male donor with glioblastoma. The chain links TRBV6-1 to TRBJ2-7; 11 bases map to TRBD2. CDR3 nucleotides: TGTGCCAGCAGTGCTGAGACTAGCGGGAATTACGAGCAGCACTTC. Translation gives CASSAETSGNYEQHF.